This T cell receptor (beta chain) is from a study of blood T cell repertoires in COVID-19. Study as a whole: Samples taken during acute and convalescent COVID-19 were collected in the United States, Italy and Spain. T cells, B-cell-depleted T cells, or PBMCs supplied cDNA or gDNA.

The CDR3 contains 17 residues. The V gene end was trimmed by 6 bases and the J gene end by 0 bases; junction bases not matched to a gene: 10. Per the germline V gene, CDR1 is MDHEN and CDR2 is SYDVKM. Per the study methods: How many nucleated cells were present was estimated from reference gene primer amplification. Using immunoSEQ multiplex PCR, the repertoire was profiled, and TCRdb retains in-frame clones only, with some absent. The V and J calls and clone size were taken over from that table, and D and trimming were inferred from the DNA. The table has 250,000 to 350,000 clones, about nine tenths seen once.

This TCR came from a woman aged 45 to 65 who had recovered from COVID-19. The source material was peripheral blood. The V and J genes are TRBV28 and TRBJ1-3, with 8 bases aligning to TRBD1. The CDR3 DNA follows: TGTGCCAGCAGCCGAGGACAGGGCATTACCTCTGGAAACACCATATATTTT. Translation gives CASSRGQGITSGNTIYF.